The clone carrying this T cell receptor (beta chain) was seen once. This entry belongs to a study of blood T cell repertoires in COVID-19. Study in general: Samples of COVID-19 (acute and convalescent) were obtained from the United States, Italy and Spain. T cells, B-cell-depleted T cells, or PBMCs supplied cDNA or gDNA.

How the authors handled the data: From reference gene primer amplification, estimates of nucleated cell counts were derived. Profiling relied on immunoSEQ multiplex PCR, and the TCRdb table lists in-frame clones only, not all of them. That table is the source of V, J and clone size, and D and trimming were worked out from the DNA. The sample carries 80,000 to 95,000 clones, 70% to 90% recorded once. Germline loops: CDR1 MNHEY, CDR2 SVGAGI. V lost 10 bases, J lost 6 bases, and 6 bases stayed unmatched. The CDR3 has 15 amino acids. The sample comprised peripheral blood. J is TRBJ2-2 and V is TRBV6-5, with 15 bases fitting TRBD2. This receptor was taken from a woman of 80 years or more in a cohort sampled during active or convalescent COVID-19. This CDR3 is CANQGLAGGPGELFF. CDR3 bases: TGTGCCAATCAGGGACTAGCGGGGGGCCCCGGGGAGCTGTTTTTT.